The 30 T cell receptor beta chains below were found in one sample sequenced in a study of T-cell reconstitution after alpha-beta-depleted transplantation in children (dated by TCRdb to 2016 to 2018). Library generation was performed with PCR. For sequencing, an Illumina HiSeq 2500 was employed. TCR libraries were prepared with molecular barcoding, using unique molecular identifiers to normalize TCRbeta repertoire quantification. Starting from the raw public reads, TCRdb applied fastp trimming at Q25, assembled clones with MiXCR and retained in-frame beta chains. Entries are consolidated by CDR3 protein sequence, retaining the most common genes and DNA. Counted in this sample were some 830,000 distinct CDR3 sequences; approximately 15% of them appeared once. Jointly, the top ten make up around 4.5% of the sample. In the paper's terms, the treatment or condition label means: allogeneic hematopoietic cell transplantation with graft depleted of TCRalphabeta T cells and CD19 B cells.

Sequences were derived from PBMCs, mostly from graft donor cells, sampled 360 days after TCRalphabeta/CD19-depleted stem cell transplant. Receptor source: a male patient between 5 and 17 years old who had a stem cell transplant for acute lymphoblastic leukemia, so the T cells may come from the graft donor.

This clonotype was detected only a few times. The chain combines TRBV4-1 with TRBJ1-5, with no clear D. The germline V and J ends were trimmed by 1 base and 6 bases, with 10 bases remaining between them. Looked up from germline, CDR1 is MGHRA and CDR2 is YSYEKL. The CDR3 spans 14 residues. CDR3 DNA sequence: TGCGCCAGCAGCCAAGGCTCCCTGGGTCAGCCCCAGCATTTT. Protein: CASSQGSLGQPQHF.

The chain's CDR3 is CASSASLAPYNEQFF. In DNA form, the CDR3 reads TGTGCCAGCAGTGCATCGCTAGCGCCTTACAATGAGCAGTTCTTC. The chain is built from TRBV25-1 and TRBJ2-1; D might be TRBD2 (6 bases). CDR1 MGHDK and CDR2 SYGVNS come from the germline V gene. The CDR3 is 15 residues long. The ends were cut back, 4 bases at V and 4 bases at J, with 14 bases in the middle.

V and J are TRBV15 and TRBJ1-4, with 9 bases lining up with TRBD1. The CDR3 runs to 17 residues. Germline V gene sequence: CDR1 LNHNV, CDR2 YYDKDF (reference sequence). Trimming at V came to 0 bases and at J to 0 bases, leaving 2 bases not matched to a gene. CDR3 loop: CATSRDRTGATNEKLFF. The CDR3 coding sequence is TGTGCCACCAGCAGAGACCGGACAGGGGCAACTAATGAAAAACTGTTTTTT.

The J gene is TRBJ1-1, the V gene TRBV4-1; D gene unclear. CDR1 and CDR2 from the germline V gene are MGHRA and YSYEKL. The CDR3 runs to 15 residues. The germline V and J ends were trimmed by 1 base and 0 bases, with 9 bases remaining between them. CDR3 in amino acids: CASSQGLVVNTEAFF. DNA for the CDR3: TGCGCCAGCAGCCAAGGATTAGTGGTGAACACTGAAGCTTTCTTT.

This clonotype appeared a few times. The chain has TRBV28 and TRBJ2-1, with 7 positions matching TRBD2. Germline lookup yields CDR1 MDHEN and CDR2 SYDVKM. The CDR3 extends over 18 amino acids. V shed 3 bases, J shed 7 bases, and the junction held 18 bases outside the gene matches. DNA of the CDR3: TGTGCCAGCAGTTTTCTTGGAATAGCGGGCTCCGGTAGTAATGAGCAGTTCTTC. It codes for CASSFLGIAGSGSNEQFF.

In its sample, this clonotype was seen a few times. This sequence joins TRBV18 and TRBJ2-7; 11 positions agree with TRBD2. The CDR3 sequence is 15 residues long. Trimming removed 5 bases from V and 2 bases from J; junction bases left unmatched: 5. Germline V gene data show CDR1 as KGHSH and CDR2 as LQKENI. This chain's CDR3 is CASSTGTSGTYEQYF. The CDR3 DNA follows: TGTGCCAGCTCAACCGGGACTAGCGGTACCTACGAGCAGTACTTC.

This chain links TRBV7-9 with TRBJ2-7, with D tentatively TRBD2 (5 bases). The V end was cut by 5 bases, the J end by 6 bases, with 17 bases between. Germline V gene data show CDR1 as SEHNR and CDR2 as FQNEAQ (reference sequence). The CDR3 totals 14 residues. Written as DNA, the CDR3 is TGTGCCAGCAGCCCCTCGGCGGGTACCTCCGAGCAGTACTTC. Amino acids: CASSPSAGTSEQYF.

V and J are TRBV12-3 or TRBV12-4 and TRBJ2-7; weak D call: TRBD1 (5 bases). V shed 5 bases and J shed 3 bases, with 23 bases lying between them. This CDR3 is built from 17 residues. The CDR3 sequence is CASSPRSPRTPSYEQYF. CDR3 bases: TGTGCCAGCAGTCCCCGATCCCCCCGGACACCAAGCTACGAGCAGTACTTC.

V gene TRBV11-2 combines with J gene TRBJ2-1; 11 positions match TRBD2. Germline V gene lookup returns CDR1 SGHAT and CDR2 FQNNGV. With V trimmed by 5 bases and J by 0 bases, 9 bases remained unmatched. The CDR3 loop spans 18 amino acids. The CDR3 loop reads CASSHGTSGIHSYNEQFF. DNA for the CDR3: TGTGCCAGCAGCCATGGGACTAGCGGCATTCACTCCTACAATGAGCAGTTCTTC.

The chain employs TRBV5-1 and TRBJ2-5; 9 bases line up with TRBD1. In germline, CDR1 is SGHRS, CDR2 YFSETQ. The CDR3 totals 12 residues. The ends lost 5 bases at V and 5 bases at J; junction bases unmatched: 1. CDR3 DNA: TGCGCCAGCAGACAGGGGGCCGAGACCCAGTACTTC. Protein product: CASRQGAETQYF.

A few counts support this clonotype. The CDR3 bases are TGTGCCAGCAGTCCCCGTAATTCACCCCTCCACTTT. Amino acid sequence: CASSPRNSPLHF. V and J are TRBV27 and TRBJ1-6; D call uncertain. V lost 5 bases, J lost 6 bases, and 5 bases lay in between. The CDR3 is made up of 12 amino acids. Germline CDR1 MNHEY, CDR2 SMNVEV (reference sequence).

The chain employs TRBV28 and TRBJ2-7; 11 nucleotides align to TRBD2. The CDR3 is 19 residues long. Unmatched junction bases numbered 16, after V lost 2 bases and J lost 4 bases. Per germline, CDR1 MDHEN and CDR2 SYDVKM. In nucleotides, the CDR3 is TGTGCCAGCAGTTTACGGAGCATACATAGCGGGAGGGCCGCGTACGAGCAGTACTTC. Amino acid sequence: CASSLRSIHSGRAAYEQYF.

The V call is TRBV7-9, the J call TRBJ2-2; D not resolved. Germline V CDR1 and CDR2: SEHNR, FQNEAQ (reference sequence). With 2 bases removed from V and 6 bases from J, the gap between germline ends came to 10 bases. The CDR3 length is 14 residues. The CDR3 protein is CASSLLPLAGELFF. CDR3 sequence (DNA): TGTGCCAGCAGCTTATTACCCCTGGCCGGGGAGCTGTTTTTT.

This clonotype was recorded at least ten times. The gene calls are TRBV7-9 and TRBJ1-2, with TRBD1 as a possible D gene (5 bases). Trimming removed 1 base from V and 4 bases from J, with 13 bases in between. CDR3 length: 15 amino acids. Looked up from germline, CDR1 is SEHNR and CDR2 is FQNEAQ (reference sequence). The CDR3 nucleotides read TGTGCCAGCAGCTTAGTAAGCGGGGCCAGCTATGGCTACACCTTC. Its protein is CASSLVSGASYGYTF.

This clonotype was detected a few times. The chain is built from TRBV27 and TRBJ2-2; D ambiguous. The CDR3 loop spans 15 amino acids. The germline V gene has CDR1 MNHEY and CDR2 SMNVEV (reference sequence). Trimming removed 4 bases from V and 7 bases from J, with 16 bases in between. The chain's CDR3 is CASSSSAAPGGELFF. CDR3 DNA: TGTGCCAGCAGTTCCTCCGCGGCCCCCGGCGGGGAGCTGTTTTTT.

This sequence joins TRBV18 and TRBJ2-7; 10 bases match TRBD2. CDR1 is KGHSH and CDR2 is LQKENI in the germline V gene. V shed 5 bases and J 2 bases; nucleotides not matched to a gene: 9. This CDR3 spans 16 amino acids. This CDR3 reads CASSAVRTSGTYEQYF. DNA for the CDR3: TGTGCCAGCTCAGCCGTAAGGACTAGCGGTACCTACGAGCAGTACTTC.

This clonotype has a handful of counts. The V and J genes are TRBV5-5 and TRBJ2-2; 7 positions agree with TRBD2. Germline assignment: CDR1 SGHKS and CDR2 YYEKEE (reference sequence). The CDR3 is 16 residues long. The junction had 8 bases not matched to a gene; V was cut back by 6 bases and J by 0 bases. DNA of the CDR3: TGTGCCAGCAAGGTAGGAGCGGGGCCGAACACCGGGGAGCTGTTTTTT. Translating gives CASKVGAGPNTGELFF.

The chain couples TRBV10-3 to TRBJ2-7; a possible D gene is TRBD1 (6 bases). The germline V gene encodes CDR1 ENHRY and CDR2 SYGVKD. The CDR3 sequence is 16 residues long. V gave up 4 bases and J gave up 3 bases, with 19 bases separating them. CDR3 region: CAISGQSRGHDYEQYF. The CDR3 DNA is TGTGCCATCAGTGGCCAAAGCCGGGGACACGACTACGAGCAGTACTTC.

J is TRBJ2-1 and V is TRBV30; a weak D match, TRBD2 (5 bases). Trimming shortened V by 1 base and J by 8 bases, and 12 bases separated the two germline ends. The V gene's germline CDR1 is GTSNPN and CDR2 SVGIG (reference sequence). The CDR3 contains 13 residues. In DNA form, the CDR3 reads TGTGCCTGGAGTGGCGGGCGGAGAGATGAGCAGTTCTTC. Amino acid sequence: CAWSGGRRDEQFF.

This clonotype has a handful of counts. This chain joins TRBV14 and TRBJ2-6; D remains unclear. Germline lookup yields CDR1 SGHDN and CDR2 FVKESK. Between the trimmed V and J ends, which lost 5 bases and 5 bases, there was a span of 10 bases. The length of the CDR3 is 14 residues. This chain's CDR3 is CASSNLSRANVLTF. CDR3 DNA: TGTGCCAGCAGCAATCTTAGCAGGGCCAACGTCCTGACTTTC.

This clonotype was recorded only once. The chain couples TRBV19 to TRBJ2-7; 7 bases match TRBD1. J gave up 4 bases and V 4 bases, and 10 bases lay outside the gene matches. Germline CDR1 is LNHDA and CDR2 is SQIVND (reference sequence). The CDR3 extends over 15 amino acids. CDR3 in DNA: TGTGCCAGTAGTAGCCGACAGGGAAGTATTTACGAGCAGTACTTC. As protein: CASSSRQGSIYEQYF.

This clonotype was detected only a few times. This chain connects TRBV27 to TRBJ2-1; D could derive from TRBD1 or TRBD2 (5 bases each). V lost 6 bases and J lost 2, with 14 bases in between. CDR3 length: 15 residues. Germline V gene lookup returns CDR1 MNHEY and CDR2 SMNVEV (reference sequence). In nucleotides, the CDR3 is TGTGCCAGCAGCCCGGGGACCGTTCCCTACAATGAGCAGTTCTTC. This sequence encodes CASSPGTVPYNEQFF.

This chain joins TRBV12-3 or TRBV12-4 and TRBJ1-5; D is unresolved. This CDR3 has 14 amino acids. Trimming left V 5 bases short and J 4 bases short, with 12 bases between. This CDR3 reads CASSPSHSNQPQHF. The CDR3 nucleotides are TGTGCCAGCAGTCCTTCCCACAGTAATCAGCCCCAGCATTTT.

This clonotype was counted a few times. V gene TRBV25-1 combines with J gene TRBJ2-7, with TRBD2 identical over 10 bases. V shed 3 bases and J 2 bases; nucleotides not matched to a gene: 10. The germline CDR1 and CDR2 sequences are MGHDK and SYGVNS. This CDR3 is built from 17 residues. CDR3 DNA sequence: TGTGCCAGCAGTGATCGGGGGAGCGGGAGGGCCACCTACGAGCAGTACTTC. Its translation: CASSDRGSGRATYEQYF.

The sample holds a few counts of this clonotype. The chain links TRBV18 to TRBJ2-1, with D perhaps TRBD1 or TRBD2 (5 bases each). Looked up from germline, CDR1 is KGHSH and CDR2 is LQKENI. The CDR3 runs 16 residues. Trimming cost V 3 bases and J 4 bases, with 16 bases left between them. CDR3 DNA: TGTGCCAGCTCACCGCGTCGGGACGGATCTTACAATGAGCAGTTCTTC. Protein sequence: CASSPRRDGSYNEQFF.

The chain combines TRBV5-1 with TRBJ2-5, with D uncertain. Germline V gives CDR1 SGHRS, CDR2 YFSETQ. The V and J ends lost 5 bases and 1 base respectively, with 9 bases between them. This CDR3 comprises 13 residues. The CDR3 loop is CASRRNFQETQYF. CDR3 nucleotides: TGCGCCAGCAGGAGAAACTTCCAAGAGACCCAGTACTTC.

The chain uses TRBV29-1 and TRBJ2-4, with 7 nucleotides matching TRBD1. V was pared by 3 bases and J by 8 bases, with 7 bases of the junction left unmatched. The CDR3 consists of 13 residues. CDR1 is SQVTM and CDR2 is ANQGSEA in the germline V gene. The CDR3 region is CSVEVQGDYIQYF. CDR3 sequence (DNA): TGCAGCGTTGAGGTCCAGGGGGATTACATTCAGTACTTC.

The chain uses TRBV24-1 and TRBJ2-5, with 8 bases lining up with TRBD2. V lost 4 bases, J lost 5 bases, and 5 bases stayed unmatched. This CDR3 spans 14 amino acids. Germline V gives CDR1 KGHDR, CDR2 SFDVKD. The CDR3 protein is CATSDSGRKETQYF. The CDR3 nucleotides read TGTGCCACCAGTGACAGCGGGAGAAAGGAGACCCAGTACTTC.

This clonotype was counted only a few times. The chain has TRBV12-3 or TRBV12-4 and TRBJ2-2; no firm D call. CDR3 length: 12 amino acids. V was shortened by 8 bases and J by 0 bases, with 4 bases between the two germline ends. The CDR3 DNA sequence: TGTGCCAGCGGTTCGAACACCGGGGAGCTGTTTTTT. Its protein is CASGSNTGELFF.

V is TRBV20-1 and J is TRBJ1-1, with D unresolved. The CDR3 runs 13 residues. Trimming cost V 5 bases and J 7 bases, with 17 bases left between them. Germline V gene data show CDR1 as DFQATT and CDR2 as SNEGSKA (reference sequence). In DNA form, the CDR3 reads TGCAGTGCTGTCGACACACTTTACGGTGAAGCTTTCTTT. It encodes CSAVDTLYGEAFF.